This T cell receptor beta chain stems from a study of CD8+ T cells in alopecia areata listed by TCRdb under 2018. For the study in its entirety: The treated patients, all with moderate-to-severe alopecia areata, were enrolled in an open-label pilot trial of oral tofacitinib given at 5 to 10 mg twice daily. Patients on tofacitinib were biopsied at baseline and after 4 and 24 weeks of treatment, and several of the patients also had a later scalp biopsy. The study used high-throughput TCRbeta sequencing to examine T cell clonal expansion in alopecia areata, in both the C3H/HeJ mouse model and human patients. The RNA source kit depended on sample type: the PAXgene miRNA kit for fixed scalp, the miRNeasy kit for PBMCs, and the RNeasy kit for mouse skin. Human TCRbeta sequencing covered scalp tissue and sorted CD4+ and CD8+ peripheral blood T cells from patchy and totalis/universalis alopecia areata patients and healthy controls. TCRbeta CDR3 regions were amplified by immunoSEQ multiplex PCR using 35 Vbeta forward and 13 Jbeta reverse primers. Patients received tofacitinib for 6 to 18 months and were then followed off drug for 6 months to check for delayed response and recurrence. Scalp clonality was compared among normal scalp (n=4), patchy alopecia areata scalp (n=8), and alopecia totalis/universalis scalp (n=8). The full study reports these points: Resident alphabeta T cells in normal human skin are also sequenced, complicating scalp TCR repertoire analysis, unlike mouse skin dominated by gammadelta T cells. Higher clonality and more expanded CD8+ clones were observed in lesional scalp than in normal scalp, particularly in alopecia totalis/universalis, a finding suggestive of antigenic drive. TCR sequences shared between patients were less clear than in mice, possibly partly because of HLA diversity in the patient population.

This clone was seen only a few times. Which antigen it targets is not known. One base away there is no much larger clone; base qualities are not given. V is shortened by 5 bases, J by 8 bases, and the region joining them spans 16 bases. Including the terminal cysteine and phenylalanine, the CDR3 comprises 14 residues. Kept here is only the CDR3 DNA, which spans 42 bases and is read in frame from base 1. From a lookup of the germline V gene, CDR1 and CDR2 are ENHRY and SYGVKD. The library was built by means of the immunoSEQ multiplex PCR assay. For TCR sequencing, RNA was extracted from every sample and reverse transcribed into cDNA to serve as template. SuperScript III was used to make first-strand cDNA, primed with a 2:1 mix of oligo-dT and random hexamers. A synthetic immune receptor repertoire was used to gauge amplification bias, and whatever bias remained was removed computationally. The study's processing was this. Raw reads were preprocessed to remove errors, and CDR3 was defined according to IMGT conventions as the region from the conserved cysteine to phenylalanine. Clonality was computed by normalizing Shannon entropy by log2 of the number of productive unique TCRs and subtracting the result from 1. Whether scalp clones were CD4 or CD8 was inferred by matching scalp TCRbeta sequences against CD4 and CD8 repertoires sorted from blood. Held by TCRdb, this immuneACCESS table contains in-frame sequences only and omits some clones. Under half of the omission traces to an unresolved V gene where checked; the cause of the rest is unknown. V, J and clone size derive from that table, while D and trimming were established from the DNA sequence. This sample gives about 160,000 clones in total; 87% of them show up just once. Together, the top ten hold about 15% of the sample.

Reading the label with the study, this specimen's time point is: baseline before oral tofacitinib. From alopecia areata patients, peripheral blood was collected along with lesional scalp punch biopsies. PBMCs were isolated by density centrifugation and stained for CD3, CD4 and CD8, after which CD4+ and CD8+ T cells were sorted on a FACSAria. Sequencing used CD8+ T cells sorted from blood, obtained at week 0. The receptor chain draws on TRBV10-3 and TRBJ1-5; the D gene lacks a confident call. This sequence originates from a human donor with alopecia areata. The DNA is as follows: TGTGCCATCAGTCATCGCTGGGCCGCGGAGCCCCAGCATTTT. Translation gives CAISHRWAAEPQHF.